This is a list of T cell receptor beta chains from one sample in a study of blood T cell repertoires in COVID-19. Repertoires were generated with immunoSEQ multiplex PCR, while TCRdb's copy carries only in-frame clones and drops some. Of fewer than 250,000 clones listed, under 80% are singletons. Sequencing was carried out using PBMCs or T cells enriched from blood (not recorded which). The receptor source for this set is a woman aged 45 to 65 with acute COVID-19. Both conserved end residues are part of each CDR3. Each record gives: V gene, D gene, clone size, J gene, CDR3 DNA, CDR3 protein. D genes are given only for firm matches. Only some rows state a clone size, as once, few, many or a class for expanded clones.

v_call: TRBV5-1
d_call: NA
clone_size: NA
j_call: TRBJ1-2
cdr3_nt: TGCGCCAGCAGCTTGGTGGCAGGGGTATACGGCTACACCTTC
cdr3_aa: CASSLVAGVYGYTF

v_call: TRBV5-5
d_call: NA
clone_size: NA
j_call: TRBJ1-2
cdr3_nt: TGTGCCAGCACCACTCGGACTGATTATGGCTACACCTTC
cdr3_aa: CASTTRTDYGYTF

v_call: TRBV4-2
d_call: TRBD2
clone_size: NA
j_call: TRBJ2-3
cdr3_nt: TGTGCCAGCAGCCAAGTGGGAACTAGCGGCATTGGCACAGATACGCAGTATTTT
cdr3_aa: CASSQVGTSGIGTDTQYF

v_call: TRBV25-1
d_call: NA
clone_size: NA
j_call: TRBJ1-2
cdr3_nt: TGTGCCAGCAGTGAAGAGGCCCGAGGCTATGGCTACACCTTC
cdr3_aa: CASSEEARGYGYTF

v_call: TRBV7-9
d_call: NA
clone_size: medium-sized
j_call: TRBJ2-3
cdr3_nt: TGTGCCACAGAAGACACTAGCGATACGCAGTATTTT
cdr3_aa: CATEDTSDTQYF

v_call: TRBV5-6
d_call: TRBD1
clone_size: NA
j_call: TRBJ1-1
cdr3_nt: TGTGCCAGCAGCTTTGGGGACAGGATAATGAACACTGAAGCTTTCTTT
cdr3_aa: CASSFGDRIMNTEAFF

v_call: TRBV7-2
d_call: NA
clone_size: NA
j_call: TRBJ2-2
cdr3_nt: TGTGCCAGCAGCTCGGCCAGCTCTGGGCCCGGGGAGCTGTTTTTT
cdr3_aa: CASSSASSGPGELFF

v_call: TRBV2
d_call: NA
clone_size: NA
j_call: TRBJ1-3
cdr3_nt: TGTGCCAGCGGGTCGGGGAACGGAGTCGAACCTGGAAACACCATATATTTT
cdr3_aa: CASGSGNGVEPGNTIYF

v_call: TRBV19
d_call: TRBD1
clone_size: NA
j_call: TRBJ2-4
cdr3_nt: TGTGCCAGTAGTCCTCTGCCATCCGGGACAGGGGGGCCCAAAAACATTCAGTACTTC
cdr3_aa: CASSPLPSGTGGPKNIQYF

v_call: TRBV11-3
d_call: TRBD2
clone_size: NA
j_call: TRBJ2-5
cdr3_nt: TGTGCCAGCAGCTCCGGCTGGGGAACTAGCGGGGGGGTAGAACAAGAGACCCAGTACTTC
cdr3_aa: CASSSGWGTSGGVEQETQYF

v_call: TRBV6-5
d_call: NA
clone_size: NA
j_call: TRBJ1-6
cdr3_nt: TGTGCCAGCAGCCCGGGGACATTGTCCCTCCACTTT
cdr3_aa: CASSPGTLSLHF

v_call: TRBV5-4
d_call: NA
clone_size: NA
j_call: TRBJ2-6
cdr3_nt: TGTGCCTCCAGATGGGCCTCTGGGGCCAACGTCCTGACTTTC
cdr3_aa: CASRWASGANVLTF